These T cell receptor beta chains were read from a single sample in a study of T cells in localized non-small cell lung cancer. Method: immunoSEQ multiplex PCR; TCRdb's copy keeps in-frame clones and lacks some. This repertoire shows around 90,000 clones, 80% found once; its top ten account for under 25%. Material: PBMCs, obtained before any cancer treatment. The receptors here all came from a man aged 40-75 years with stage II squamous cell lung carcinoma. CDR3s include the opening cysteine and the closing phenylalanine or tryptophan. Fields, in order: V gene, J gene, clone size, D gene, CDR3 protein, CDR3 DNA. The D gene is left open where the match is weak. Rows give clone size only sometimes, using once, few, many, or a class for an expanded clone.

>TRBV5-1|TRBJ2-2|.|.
CASSPRGGLNTGELFF
TGCGCCAGCAGCCCCCGAGGGGGGCTCAACACCGGGGAGCTGTTTTTT
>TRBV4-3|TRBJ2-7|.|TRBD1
CASSQDRGQGTYEQYF
TGCGCCAGCAGCCAAGATAGGGGACAGGGGACCTACGAGCAGTACTTC
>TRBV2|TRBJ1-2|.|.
CASSFWTSYGYTF
TGTGCCAGCAGTTTCTGGACGAGCTATGGCTACACCTTC
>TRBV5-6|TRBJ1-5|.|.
CASSLGGYSNQPQHF
TGTGCCAGCAGCTTGGGGGGGTATAGCAATCAGCCCCAGCATTTT
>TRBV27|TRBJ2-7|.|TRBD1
CASQDRGHEQYF
TGTGCCAGCCAAGACAGGGGCCACGAGCAGTACTTC
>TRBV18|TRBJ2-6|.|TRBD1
CASSPFGQVSGANVLTF
TGTGCCAGCTCACCGTTCGGACAGGTCTCTGGGGCCAACGTCCTGACTTTC
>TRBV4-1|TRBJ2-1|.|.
CASSLPSRGNNEQFF
TGCGCCAGCAGCCTCCCGTCGAGGGGTAACAATGAGCAGTTCTTC
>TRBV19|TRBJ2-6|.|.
CASRWGLGGASGANVLTF
TGTGCCAGTAGATGGGGTTTGGGGGGCGCGTCCGGGGCCAACGTCCTGACTTTC
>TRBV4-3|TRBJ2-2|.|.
CASSQDRVRNTGELFF
TGCGCCAGCAGCCAAGATAGGGTTCGGAACACCGGGGAGCTGTTTTTT
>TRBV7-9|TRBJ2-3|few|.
CASSPRARDTQYF
TGTGCCAGCAGCCCCCGGGCTCGAGATACGCAGTATTTT
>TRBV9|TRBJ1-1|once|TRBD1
CASSVADRGNTEAFF
TGTGCCAGCAGCGTAGCCGACAGGGGAAACACTGAAGCTTTCTTT
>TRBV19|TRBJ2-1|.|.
CASSTPLFESNEQFF
TGTGCCAGTAGTACACCCCTGTTTGAGAGCAATGAGCAGTTCTTC
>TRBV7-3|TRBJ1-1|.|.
CASSAQSLNTEAFF
TGTGCCAGCAGCGCACAGAGTTTGAACACTGAAGCTTTCTTT
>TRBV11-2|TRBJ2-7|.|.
CASGLRAGEQYF
TGTGCCAGCGGACTTAGGGCGGGGGAGCAGTACTTC
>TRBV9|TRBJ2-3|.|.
CASSAGTYVGDTQYF
TGTGCCAGCAGCGCCGGGACTTATGTTGGAGATACGCAGTATTTT
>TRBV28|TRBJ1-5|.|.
CASSLRQVHQPQHF
TGTGCCAGCAGTTTGAGGCAGGTCCATCAGCCCCAGCATTTT
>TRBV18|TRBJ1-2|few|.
CASSPDTYGYTF
TGTGCCAGCTCACCAGACACGTATGGCTACACCTTC
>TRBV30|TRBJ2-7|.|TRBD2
CAWTFPPGGNEQYF
TGTGCCTGGACCTTTCCCCCGGGAGGGAACGAGCAGTACTTC